This T cell receptor (beta chain) was documented in a study of T-cell reconstitution after alpha-beta-depleted transplantation in children. Findings of the study overall: By about two months after transplant, alpha-beta T cells reportedly arose from several hundred graft clones that had expanded. By one year post-transplant, T-cell counts and diversity largely arose from T cells that were newly produced. From surviving recipient T cells and thymic progenitors came the high day-60 TCRbeta diversity observed in some patients.

The TCRbeta library incorporated unique molecular identifiers. From the PCR reads, TCRdb called clonotypes with MiXCR, one entry per CDR3 protein. The sample lists about 200,000 distinct CDR3 sequences, about 7% occurring once. Trimming took 1 base from V and 5 from J; bases not matched to a gene: 12. CDR3 length equals 18 residues. Germline values: CDR1 SGHVS, CDR2 FQNEAQ. This clonotype was detected ten times or more. Antigen specificity is unknown. This clonotype was sampled from a boy aged 2 to 9 with acute lymphoblastic leukemia, due to receive a stem cell transplant. Here the sequenced sample was PBMCs, taken before TCRalphabeta/CD19-depleted stem cell transplant. The V and J genes are TRBV7-8 and TRBJ2-2, with 8 positions matching TRBD2. Written as DNA, the CDR3 is TGTGCCAGCAGCTTAGGACTAACTAGCGGTCGCCTTACCGGGGAGCTGTTTTTT. Its protein is CASSLGLTSGRLTGELFF.